Each of the 20 T cell receptor beta chains below was sequenced from the same sample in a study of read filtering for tumor transcriptome and immune sequencing. From about 0.4 ug of RNA, a library with molecular barcoded alpha/delta and beta/gamma adaptors was made. TCRdb re-derived calls from the reads in MiXCR, one entry per CDR3 protein. Here the sample spans about 22,000 distinct CDR3 sequences, 12% to 15% being singletons. The specimen was a population of CD138-negative cells sorted from bone marrow. These receptors originate from a donor at least 40 years old with multiple myeloma.

This clonotype has a count of ten or more. The chain has TRBV5-4 and TRBJ2-1, with D hard to call. V gave up 4 bases and J gave up 2 bases, with 16 bases separating them. Per germline, CDR1 SGHNT and CDR2 YYREEE (reference sequence). There are 16 residues in the CDR3. The CDR3 coding sequence is TGTGCCAGCAGCGAAGAGTGGGCACTCCCCTACAATGAGCAGTTCTTC. It yields the protein CASSEEWALPYNEQFF.

In this sample, this clonotype turned up many times. The V gene is TRBV29-1, the J gene TRBJ2-1; no definite D call. V dropped 3 bases and J dropped 5 bases, with 14 bases sitting between them. The V gene's germline CDR1 is SQVTM and CDR2 ANQGSEA. This CDR3 has 14 amino acids. The CDR3 DNA reads as TGCAGCGTTGAGGGTTATTGGGTCAACAATGAGCAGTTCTTC. This codes for CSVEGYWVNNEQFF.

This clonotype was seen at least ten times. This rearrangement joins TRBV5-1 to TRBJ1-1; D not resolved. Germline lookup yields CDR1 SGHRS and CDR2 YFSETQ. V gave up 0 bases and J gave up 3 bases, with 12 bases separating them. The CDR3 totals 15 residues. The CDR3 DNA sequence: TGCGCCAGCAGCTTGGAGCCGTCGGAGGACACTGAAGCTTTCTTT. Its protein product is CASSLEPSEDTEAFF.

In this sample, this clonotype turned up many times. CDR3 in DNA: TGTGCCAGCAGGGATGAGAACACTGAAGCTTTCTTT. It translates to CASRDENTEAFF. This rearrangement joins TRBV7-2 to TRBJ1-1, with D unclear. Trimming left V 6 bases short and J 1 base short, with 6 bases between. The CDR3 totals 12 residues. The germline CDR1 and CDR2 sequences are SGHTA and FQGNSA.

The chain is built from TRBV5-6 and TRBJ1-1; no reliable D call. The CDR3 consists of 14 residues. Germline V CDR1 and CDR2: SGHDT, YYEEEE. V was shortened by 1 base and J by 2 bases, with 9 bases between the two germline ends. Written as DNA, the CDR3 is TGTGCCAGCAGCTTGATTTCGCTAAACACTGAAGCTTTCTTT. This gives the protein CASSLISLNTEAFF.

The chain is built from TRBV28 and TRBJ2-1; the D gene is possibly TRBD1 (7 bases). The CDR3 is made up of 16 amino acids. Germline V gives CDR1 MDHEN, CDR2 SYDVKM. Trimming took 5 bases from V and 1 from J, leaving 15 bases between them. The CDR3 spells CASSGISGGSYNEQFF. The CDR3 bases are TGTGCCAGCAGTGGGATATCAGGGGGGTCCTACAATGAGCAGTTCTTC.

This clonotype was seen repeatedly, ten times or more. Mismatch with germline at one junction end may stem from a read error. CDR3 nucleotides: TGTTCCAGCAGAACTGACCCACTCCGGACCACTAATGAAAAACTGTTTTTT. It encodes CSSRTDPLRTTNEKLFF. This chain joins TRBV28 and TRBJ1-4, with D uncertain. Germline loops: CDR1 MDHEN, CDR2 SYDVKM. This CDR3 contains 17 residues.

This clonotype was seen many times. This chain links TRBV24-1 with TRBJ2-1, with D perhaps matching TRBD1 or TRBD2 (5 bases each). This CDR3 contains 17 residues. Germline V gene lookup returns CDR1 KGHDR and CDR2 SFDVKD. Deletions cut 3 bases from V and 0 bases from J, with 14 bases between. CDR3 sequence reads: CATSDDRGRGSYNEQFF. In DNA form, the CDR3 reads TGTGCCACCAGTGATGACCGGGGACGGGGCTCCTACAATGAGCAGTTCTTC.

The chain combines TRBV7-8 with TRBJ2-5; TRBD1 matches at 7 bases. The CDR3 is made up of 14 amino acids. Germline V gene lookup returns CDR1 SGHVS and CDR2 FQNEAQ. V was pared by 1 base and J by 7 bases, with 6 bases of the junction left unmatched. CDR3 coding DNA: TGTGCCAGCAGCTTAGTAGGGGGCGCGGGGACCCAGTACTTC. This gives the protein CASSLVGGAGTQYF.

This clonotype was seen at least ten times. The gene calls are TRBV3-1 and TRBJ2-1; D unclear. The CDR3 runs 13 residues. V gave up 5 bases and J gave up 8 bases, with 13 bases separating them. Germline CDR1 LGHDT, CDR2 YNNKEL (reference sequence). CDR3 bases: TGTGCCAGCAGCTCCCCGGAAAGGGATGAGCAGTTCTTC. Translated, it gives CASSSPERDEQFF.

This clonotype came up many times. This rearrangement joins TRBV2 to TRBJ1-5, with D hard to call. Trimming stripped 8 bases from V and 0 bases from J, with 8 bases between. Germline CDR1 reads SNHLY; CDR2 reads FYNNEI. The CDR3 loop spans 13 amino acids. In nucleotides, the CDR3 is TGTGCCAGCGGGCAGTATAGCAATCAGCCCCAGCATTTT. Protein sequence: CASGQYSNQPQHF.

Note on this clonotype: This clone may be a read error of a much larger clone one base away. J is TRBJ2-1 and V is TRBV7-8; 8 nucleotides align to TRBD2. Germline V gene sequence: CDR1 SGHVS, CDR2 FQNEAQ. CDR3 length: 17 amino acids. The CDR3 here is CASSLYYGTSVLSEQLF. For the CDR3, the DNA is TGTGCCAGCAGCTTATATTACGGGACTAGTGTTTTGAGTGAGCAGCTCTTC.

This clonotype was counted at least ten times. This sequence joins TRBV19 and TRBJ2-1; tentatively, D is TRBD2 (6 bases). Germline V gives CDR1 LNHDA, CDR2 SQIVND (reference sequence). With 4 bases removed from V and 4 bases from J, the gap between germline ends came to 14 bases. CDR3 length: 15 amino acids. This chain's CDR3 is CASSTIAAPYNEQFF. CDR3 DNA sequence: TGTGCCAGTAGTACCATAGCGGCTCCTTACAATGAGCAGTTCTTC.

In its sample, this clonotype was seen a few times. This chain joins TRBV29-1 and TRBJ1-5, with TRBD1 identical over 9 bases. CDR3 size: 13 residues. Losses at the gene ends were 7 bases for V and 4 bases for J; bases not matched to a gene: 5. Per the germline V gene, CDR1 is SQVTM and CDR2 is ANQGSEA. The CDR3 coding sequence is TGCAGCGCACAGGGGGCAGTTAATCAGCCCCAGCATTTT. As protein: CSAQGAVNQPQHF.

This clonotype has ten or more counts. The chain carries TRBV2 and TRBJ2-5; D remains unclear. V lost 6 bases, J lost 1 base, and 12 bases lay in between. The CDR3 has 14 residues. The germline V gene encodes CDR1 SNHLY and CDR2 FYNNEI. CDR3 amino acids: CASSPRLPQETQYF. Here the CDR3 DNA reads TGTGCCAGCAGCCCCCGGCTCCCCCAAGAGACCCAGTACTTC.

This clonotype appeared many times. The CDR3 nucleotides are TGTGCCAGCAGTTCCCGGGGACAGGGTATTTTCGAGCAGTACTTC. It encodes CASSSRGQGIFEQYF. V and J are TRBV12-3 or TRBV12-4 and TRBJ2-7, with 9 bases that match TRBD1. This CDR3 region has 15 residues. With V trimmed by 4 bases and J by 6 bases, 10 bases remained unmatched.

This clonotype has ten or more counts. The CDR3 sequence is CSARNHDNQPQHF. The DNA of the CDR3 is TGCAGTGCCCGTAATCACGACAATCAGCCCCAGCATTTT. The chain recombines TRBV20-1 with TRBJ1-5; D call uncertain. Trimming left V 6 bases short and J 3 bases short, with 12 bases between. Germline assignment: CDR1 DFQATT and CDR2 SNEGSKA (reference sequence). The CDR3 is 13 residues long.

On this clonotype: A much larger clonotype is one base distant, so this may be a read error. CDR3 coding DNA: TGTGCCTGCAGTTTTTGGGGCACTGAAGCTTTCTTT. Protein sequence: CACSFWGTEAFF. The chain links TRBV28 to TRBJ1-1; D not resolved. This CDR3 comprises 12 residues. CDR1 and CDR2 (germline): MDHEN, SYDVKM.

The table lists this clonotype with many counts. The CDR3, as DNA: TGCAGTGCTGGACAGGGCGGTCAGCCCCAGCATTTT. This translates into CSAGQGGQPQHF. The chain combines TRBV20-1 with TRBJ1-5; 8 nucleotides align to TRBD1. With V trimmed by 5 bases and J by 6 bases, 3 bases remained unmatched. Germline CDR1 and CDR2: DFQATT and SNEGSKA (reference sequence). This CDR3 comprises 12 residues.

This clonotype was counted many times. The chain is built from TRBV29-1 and TRBJ2-4, with D uncertain. Trimming stripped 5 bases from V and 0 bases from J, with 23 bases between. CDR1 and CDR2 (germline): SQVTM, ANQGSEA. CDR3 length: 18 residues. The CDR3 region is CSVSRTPAQEGAKNIQYF. Here the CDR3 DNA reads TGCAGCGTTTCCCGTACCCCGGCCCAAGAAGGAGCCAAAAACATTCAGTACTTC.